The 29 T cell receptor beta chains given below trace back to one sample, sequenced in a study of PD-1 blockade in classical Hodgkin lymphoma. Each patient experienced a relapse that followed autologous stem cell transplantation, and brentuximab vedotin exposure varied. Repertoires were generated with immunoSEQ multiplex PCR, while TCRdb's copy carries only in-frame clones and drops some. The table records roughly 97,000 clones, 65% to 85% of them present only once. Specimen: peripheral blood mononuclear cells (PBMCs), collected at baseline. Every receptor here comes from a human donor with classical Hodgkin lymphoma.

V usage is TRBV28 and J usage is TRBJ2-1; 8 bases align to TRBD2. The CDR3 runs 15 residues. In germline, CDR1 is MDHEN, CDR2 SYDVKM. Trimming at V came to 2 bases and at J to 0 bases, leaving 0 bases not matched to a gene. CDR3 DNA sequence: TGTGCCAGCAGTTTAGCGGGGGGCTCCTACAATGAGCAGTTCTTC. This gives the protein CASSLAGGSYNEQFF.

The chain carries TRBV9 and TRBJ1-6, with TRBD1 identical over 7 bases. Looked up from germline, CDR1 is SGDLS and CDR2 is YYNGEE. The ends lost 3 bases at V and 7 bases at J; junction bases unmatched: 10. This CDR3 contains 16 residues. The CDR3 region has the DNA TGTGCCAGCAGCGATCTAGACAGGGTCGGGAATTCACCCCTCCACTTT. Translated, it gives CASSDLDRVGNSPLHF.

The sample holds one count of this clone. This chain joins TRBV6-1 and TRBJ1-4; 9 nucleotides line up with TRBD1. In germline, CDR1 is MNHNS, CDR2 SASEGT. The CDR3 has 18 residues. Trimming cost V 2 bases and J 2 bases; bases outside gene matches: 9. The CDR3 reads CASSELTGGAGTNEKLFF. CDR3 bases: TGTGCCAGCAGTGAACTTACAGGGGGCGCTGGCACTAATGAAAAACTGTTTTTT.

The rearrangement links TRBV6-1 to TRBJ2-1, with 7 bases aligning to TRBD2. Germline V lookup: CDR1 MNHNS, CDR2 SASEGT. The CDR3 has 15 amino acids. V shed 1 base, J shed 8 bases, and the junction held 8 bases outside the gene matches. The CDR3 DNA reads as TGTGCCAGCAGTGAAGAGGCGGGAGCTTTCGATGAGCAGTTCTTC. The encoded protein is CASSEEAGAFDEQFF.

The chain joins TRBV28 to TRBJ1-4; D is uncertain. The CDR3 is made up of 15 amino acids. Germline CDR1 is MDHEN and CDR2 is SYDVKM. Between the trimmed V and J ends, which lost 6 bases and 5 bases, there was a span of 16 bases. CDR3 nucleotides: TGTGCCAGCAGCGGCCGGACGGTCCAAAATGAAAAACTGTTTTTT. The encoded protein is CASSGRTVQNEKLFF.

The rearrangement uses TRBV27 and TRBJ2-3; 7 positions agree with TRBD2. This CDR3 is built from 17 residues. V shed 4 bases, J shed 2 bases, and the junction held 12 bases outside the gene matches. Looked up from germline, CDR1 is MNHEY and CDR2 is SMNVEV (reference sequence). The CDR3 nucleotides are TGTGCCAGCAGTTCTAGACTCGGGGGGTCTTCCACAGATACGCAGTATTTT. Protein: CASSSRLGGSSTDTQYF.

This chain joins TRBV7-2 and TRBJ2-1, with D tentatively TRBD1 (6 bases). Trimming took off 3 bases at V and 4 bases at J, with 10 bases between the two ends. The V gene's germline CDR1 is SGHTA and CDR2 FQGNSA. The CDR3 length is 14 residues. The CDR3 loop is CASSFTTGYNEQFF. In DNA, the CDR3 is TGTGCCAGCAGCTTCACCACAGGGTACAATGAGCAGTTCTTC.

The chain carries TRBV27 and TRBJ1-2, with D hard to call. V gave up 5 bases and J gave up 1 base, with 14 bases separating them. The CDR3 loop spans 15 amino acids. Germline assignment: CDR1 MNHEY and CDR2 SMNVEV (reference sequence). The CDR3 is CASSATGSGNYGYTF. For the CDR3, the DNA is TGTGCCAGCAGTGCAACCGGGTCTGGTAACTATGGCTACACCTTC.

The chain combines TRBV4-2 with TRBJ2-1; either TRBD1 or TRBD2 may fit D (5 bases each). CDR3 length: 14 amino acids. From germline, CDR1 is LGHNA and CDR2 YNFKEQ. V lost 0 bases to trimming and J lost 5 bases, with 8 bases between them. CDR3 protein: CASSQEGRHNEQFF. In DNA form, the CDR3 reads TGTGCCAGCAGCCAAGAGGGACGCCACAATGAGCAGTTCTTC.

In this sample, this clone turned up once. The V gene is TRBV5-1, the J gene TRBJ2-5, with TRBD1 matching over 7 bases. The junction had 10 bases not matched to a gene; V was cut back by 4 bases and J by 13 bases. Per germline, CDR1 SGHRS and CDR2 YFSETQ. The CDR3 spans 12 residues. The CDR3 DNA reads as TGCGCCAGCAGCATGGACAGGTACTCCTGGTACTTC. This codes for CASSMDRYSWYF.

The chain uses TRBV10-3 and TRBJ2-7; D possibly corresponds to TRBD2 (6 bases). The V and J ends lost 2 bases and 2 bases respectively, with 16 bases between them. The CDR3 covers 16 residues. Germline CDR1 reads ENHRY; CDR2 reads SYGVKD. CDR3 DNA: TGTGCCATCAGTGAGCGAGATCTCACGGGGGCCTACGAGCAGTACTTC. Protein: CAISERDLTGAYEQYF.

CDR3 DNA: TGTGCCAGCAGTCCTCCGATCTGGGGAGGTGGGACTGAAGCTTTCTTT. Its protein is CASSPPIWGGGTEAFF. The V gene is TRBV27, the J gene TRBJ1-1; D remains unclear. The V gene lost 5 bases and the J gene lost 5 bases, with 21 bases spanning the gap. The CDR3 totals 16 residues. Germline lookup yields CDR1 MNHEY and CDR2 SMNVEV (reference sequence).

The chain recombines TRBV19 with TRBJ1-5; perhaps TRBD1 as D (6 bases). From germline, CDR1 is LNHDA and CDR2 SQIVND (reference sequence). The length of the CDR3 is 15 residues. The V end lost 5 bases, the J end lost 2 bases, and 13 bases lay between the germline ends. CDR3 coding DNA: TGTGCCAGTAGTCTAGGGGGGAGGGGCAATCAGCCCCAGCATTTT. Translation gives CASSLGGRGNQPQHF.

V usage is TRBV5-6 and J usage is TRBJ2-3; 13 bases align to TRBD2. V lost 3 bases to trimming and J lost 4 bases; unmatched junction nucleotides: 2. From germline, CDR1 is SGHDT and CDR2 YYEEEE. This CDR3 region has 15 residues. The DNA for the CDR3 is TGTGCCAGCAGCTCACTAGCGGGAGGGCCAGATACGCAGTATTTT. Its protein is CASSSLAGGPDTQYF.

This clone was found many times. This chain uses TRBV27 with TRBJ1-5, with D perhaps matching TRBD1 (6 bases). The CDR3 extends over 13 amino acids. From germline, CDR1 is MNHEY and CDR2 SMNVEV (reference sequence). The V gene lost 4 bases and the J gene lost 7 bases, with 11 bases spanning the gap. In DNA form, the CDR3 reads TGTGCCAGCAGTTCCACAGGGTACCAGCCCCAGCATTTT. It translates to CASSSTGYQPQHF.

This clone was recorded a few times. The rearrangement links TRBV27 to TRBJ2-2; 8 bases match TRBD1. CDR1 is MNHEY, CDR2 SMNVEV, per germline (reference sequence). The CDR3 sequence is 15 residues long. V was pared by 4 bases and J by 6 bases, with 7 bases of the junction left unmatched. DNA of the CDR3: TGTGCCAGCAGTTCGCGGACAGGGAGGCCCGGGGAGCTGTTTTTT. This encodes CASSSRTGRPGELFF.

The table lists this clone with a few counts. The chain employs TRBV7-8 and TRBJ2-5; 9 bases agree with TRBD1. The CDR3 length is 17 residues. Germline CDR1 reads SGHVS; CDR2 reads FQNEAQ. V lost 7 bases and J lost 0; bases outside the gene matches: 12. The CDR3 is CASTTGQGLIDQETQYF. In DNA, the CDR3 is TGTGCCAGCACGACCGGACAGGGGTTGATAGACCAAGAGACCCAGTACTTC. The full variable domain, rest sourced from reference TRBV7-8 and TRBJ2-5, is GAGVSQSPRYKVAKRGQDVALRCDPISGHVSLFWYQQALGQGPEFLTYFQNEAQLDKSGLPSDRFFAERPEGSVSTLKIQRTQQEDSAVYLCASTTGQGLIDQETQYFGPGTRLLVL.

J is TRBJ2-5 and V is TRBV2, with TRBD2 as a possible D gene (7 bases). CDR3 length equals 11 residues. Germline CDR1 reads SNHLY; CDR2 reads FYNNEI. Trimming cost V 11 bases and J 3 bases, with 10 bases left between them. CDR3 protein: CAGGGEETQYF. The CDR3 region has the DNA TGTGCCGGAGGGGGGGAAGAGACCCAGTACTTC.

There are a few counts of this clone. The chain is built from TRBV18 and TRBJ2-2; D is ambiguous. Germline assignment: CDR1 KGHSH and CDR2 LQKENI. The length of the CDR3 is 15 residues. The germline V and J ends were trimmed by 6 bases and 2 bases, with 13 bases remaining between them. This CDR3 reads CASSPEILNTGELFF. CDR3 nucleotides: TGTGCCAGCTCCCCTGAGATTCTTAACACCGGGGAGCTGTTTTTT. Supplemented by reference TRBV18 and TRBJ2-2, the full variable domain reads NAGVMQNPRHLVRRRGQEARLRCSPMKGHSHVYWYRQLPEEGLKFMVYLQKENIIDESGMPKERFSAEFPKEGPSILRIQQVVRGDSAAYFCASSPEILNTGELFFGEGSRLTVL.

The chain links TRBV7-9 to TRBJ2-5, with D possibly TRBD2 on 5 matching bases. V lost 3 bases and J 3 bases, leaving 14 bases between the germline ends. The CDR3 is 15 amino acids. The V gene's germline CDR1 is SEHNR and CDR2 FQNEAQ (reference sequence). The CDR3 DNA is TGTGCCAGCAGCTTTACAAATCGGGGAGAAGAGACCCAGTACTTC. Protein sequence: CASSFTNRGEETQYF.

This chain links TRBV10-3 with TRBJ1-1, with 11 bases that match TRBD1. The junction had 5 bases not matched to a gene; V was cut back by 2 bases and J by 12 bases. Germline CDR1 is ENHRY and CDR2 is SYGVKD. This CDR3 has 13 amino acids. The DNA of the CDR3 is TGTGCCATCAGTGAGGGACAGGGGGCTGGACCTTTCTTT. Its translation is CAISEGQGAGPFF.

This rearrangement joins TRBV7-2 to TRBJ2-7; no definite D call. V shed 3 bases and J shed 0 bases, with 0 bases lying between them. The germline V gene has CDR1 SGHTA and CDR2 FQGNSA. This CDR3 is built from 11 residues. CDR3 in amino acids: CASSFSYEQYF. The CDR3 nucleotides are TGTGCCAGCAGCTTCTCCTACGAGCAGTACTTC.

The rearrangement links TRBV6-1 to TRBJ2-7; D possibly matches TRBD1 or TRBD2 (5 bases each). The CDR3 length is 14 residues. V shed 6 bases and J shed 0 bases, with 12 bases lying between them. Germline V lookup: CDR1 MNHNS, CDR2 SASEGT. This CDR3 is CASSLGDHSYEQYF. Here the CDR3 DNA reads TGTGCCAGCAGCCTGGGGGACCACTCCTACGAGCAGTACTTC.

CDR3 region: CASNQGGDQPQHF. In DNA, the CDR3 is TGTGCCAGCAATCAGGGCGGGGATCAGCCCCAGCATTTT. V usage is TRBV2 and J usage is TRBJ1-5; weak D call: TRBD1 (5 bases). The CDR3 is made up of 13 amino acids. The germline V gene encodes CDR1 SNHLY and CDR2 FYNNEI. Trimming removed 7 bases from V and 5 bases from J, with 12 bases in between.

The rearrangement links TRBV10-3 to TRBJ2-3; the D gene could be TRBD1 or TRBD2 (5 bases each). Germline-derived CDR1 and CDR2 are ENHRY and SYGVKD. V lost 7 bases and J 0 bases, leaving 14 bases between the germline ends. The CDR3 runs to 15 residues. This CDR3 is CAIKPGTLSTDTQYF. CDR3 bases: TGTGCCATCAAACCCGGGACCCTAAGCACAGATACGCAGTATTTT.

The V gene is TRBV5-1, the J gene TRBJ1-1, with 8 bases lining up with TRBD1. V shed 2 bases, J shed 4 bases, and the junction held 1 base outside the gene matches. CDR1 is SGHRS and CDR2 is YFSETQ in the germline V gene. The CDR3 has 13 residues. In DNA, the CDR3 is TGCGCCAGCAGCTTACAGGGGGGCACTGAAGCTTTCTTT. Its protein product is CASSLQGGTEAFF. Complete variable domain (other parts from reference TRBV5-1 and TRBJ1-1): KAGVTQTPRYLIKTRGQQVTLSCSPISGHRSVSWYQQTPGQGLQFLFEYFSETQRNKGNFPGRFSGRQFSNSRSEMNVSTLELGDSALYLCASSLQGGTEAFFGQGTRLTVV.

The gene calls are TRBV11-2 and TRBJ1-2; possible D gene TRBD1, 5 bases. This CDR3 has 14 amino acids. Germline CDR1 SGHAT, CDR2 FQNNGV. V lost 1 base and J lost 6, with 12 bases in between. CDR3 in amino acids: CASSLVPGLDGYTF. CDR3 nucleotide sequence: TGTGCCAGCAGCTTAGTCCCAGGGTTGGATGGCTACACCTTC. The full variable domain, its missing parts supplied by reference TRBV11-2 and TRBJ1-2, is EAGVAQSPRYKIIEKRQSVAFWCNPISGHATLYWYQQILGQGPKLLIQFQNNGVVDDSQLPKDRFSAERLKGVDSTLKIQPAKLEDSAVYLCASSLVPGLDGYTFGSGTRLTVV.

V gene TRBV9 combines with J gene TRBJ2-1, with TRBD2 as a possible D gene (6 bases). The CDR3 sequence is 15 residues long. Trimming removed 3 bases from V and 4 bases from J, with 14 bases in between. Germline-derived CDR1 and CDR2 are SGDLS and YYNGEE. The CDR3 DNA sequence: TGTGCCAGCAGCGGGGGGACTGCCGTATACAATGAGCAGTTCTTC. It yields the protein CASSGGTAVYNEQFF.

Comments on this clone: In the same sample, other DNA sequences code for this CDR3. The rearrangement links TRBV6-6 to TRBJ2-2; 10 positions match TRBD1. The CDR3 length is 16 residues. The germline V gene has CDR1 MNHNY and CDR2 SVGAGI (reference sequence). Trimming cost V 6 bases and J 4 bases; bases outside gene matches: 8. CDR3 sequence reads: CASSPPGQGRTGELFF. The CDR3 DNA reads TGTGCCAGCAGCCCCCCGGGACAGGGGCGCACCGGGGAGCTGTTTTTT.